This TCR beta chain was captured by sequencing in a study of T cell responses to AZD1222 COVID-19 vaccine. Study-level results: CD4 TCRs linked to vaccination spanned spike, dominating at 160-218 and 743-854.

CDR1 is SGHTA, CDR2 FQGNSA, per germline. V was cut by 3 bases and J by 5 bases, with 10 bases left in between. This CDR3 spans 13 amino acids. The count of this clone is one. Its target is not known. Measured with immunoSEQ multiplex PCR; TCRdb has only the in-frame clones, and not every one. The sample records roughly 130,000 clones, 80% to 90% being singletons. The TCR originated in an adult in good health. V is TRBV7-2 and J is TRBJ2-5, with D possibly being TRBD2 (5 bases). The specimen was peripheral blood, collected on day 0 of AZD1222 vaccination. CDR3 bases: TGTGCCAGCAGCTTCGGGTCGGGGGAGACCCAGTACTTC. This translates into CASSFGSGETQYF.